This TCR beta chain was sequenced during a study (dated by TCRdb to about 2015). The study in broad terms: The study tested whether tumor-infiltrating Tregs in breast cancer are recruited from blood Tregs or converted in situ from other CD4+ T cell subsets.

Full-length TCR variable regions were amplified by 5' RACE PCR using constant-region reverse primers, and then by semi-nested PCR using Nested Universal Primer A. The ReliaPrep RNA Cell Miniprep System was used to extract total RNA, which was then reverse transcribed into 5'RACE-ready cDNA with the SMARTer RACE 5'/3' Kit. An Illumina MiSeq was used to sequence the full-length TCR alpha and beta libraries, which had been barcoded with multiplex adaptors. Per the source publication's procedure: For each of nine subset-tissue groups, sequencing data from the five patients were combined, and the groups were compared by unsupervised clustering of TCR gene usage. Repertoire similarity was calculated with the Morisita-Horn index, weighting shared sequences by their contribution to each repertoire. TCRdb reanalyzed the raw reads on its own, using fastp at Q25 for trimming and MiXCR for clone calling, and kept in-frame beta chains. Merged by CDR3 protein, the rows form single entries marked with the most common genes and DNA. TCRdb's processing, not the authors', yielded these V and J calls. Counted in this sample were about 5,800 distinct CDR3 sequences; 30% to 35% of them appeared once. In total, the top ten clones hold under 8.5% of the sample.

The full study reports these points: The TCR alpha and beta sequences of tumor-infiltrating Tregs showed the greatest overlap with tumor naive CD4+ T cells, followed by blood naive CD4+ T cells. The larger-cohort validation was restricted to a single TCR beta V-J rearrangement rather than whole repertoires. In terms of TCR gene usage, tumor memory CD4+ T cells clustered together with blood and lymph node memory CD4+ cells, as well as with lymph node naive CD4+ cells.

The memory CD4+ T cell population was isolated based on a CD4+CD45RO+CD25- phenotype. Tregs, naive and memory CD4+ T cells from tumor, blood and ipsilateral draining lymph nodes of a few breast cancer patients underwent full-length TCR alpha and beta sequencing. Tumor tissue and lymph nodes from ipsilateral axillary dissection were perfused with PBS, minced and digested with collagenase I and hyaluronidase. Ficoll density gradient centrifugation was used to isolate mononuclear cells from either lymph nodes or 50 ml of peripheral blood. FACS confirmed that the sorted cell populations were more than 90% pure. This clonotype occurred a few times. Its antigen specificity is not known. Base qualities are not recorded, but no much larger clone differs from it by a single base. The CDR3 goes from the cysteine to the phenylalanine over 16 residues. The DNA shown is the 48-base CDR3, in frame from base 1. After removal of 5 bases from V and 6 bases from J, the junction retains 9 bases not matched to a gene. The CDR1 and CDR2 encoded by the germline V gene (reference sequence) are SGHNT and YYREEE.

Specimen: memory CD4+ T cells sorted from a lymph node. The cell subset or site label, read with the paper, signifies: memory CD4+ T cells, CD4+CD45RO+CD25-. The TCR was taken from a female donor with breast cancer. The chain employs TRBV5-4 and TRBJ2-7; 15 nucleotides in the junction match TRBD2. In nucleotides, the sequence is TGTGCCAGCAGATCCGGACTAGCGGGAGGGACGGGCGAGCAGTACTTC. Translation gives CASRSGLAGGTGEQYF.